Below are 25 T cell receptor beta chains sequenced from a single sample in a study of CD8 T cells in Susac syndrome. RNA was extracted with the RNeasy kit, and a quantity of about 0.45 to 1 ug was reverse transcribed using random hexamers. TCRdb processed the immunoSEQ multiplex PCR reads anew with MiXCR; each CDR3 protein has one entry. The table has around 90,000 distinct CDR3 sequences, approximately 96% seen once. The sequencing input was CD8+ T cells from PBMCs. These receptor sequences come from a human donor with Susac syndrome.

The chain is built from TRBV20-1 and TRBJ2-2; no clear D. The CDR3 spans 13 residues. Germline CDR1 is DFQATT and CDR2 is SNEGSKA (reference sequence). V lost 4 bases and J lost 0, with 6 bases in between. The CDR3 loop is CSATAPNTGELFF. CDR3 DNA sequence: TGCAGTGCTACAGCCCCGAACACCGGGGAGCTGTTTTTT.

The chain recombines TRBV6-5 with TRBJ1-2; maybe TRBD1 (5 bases). This CDR3 contains 16 residues. The ends were cut back, 0 bases at V and 6 bases at J, with 17 bases in the middle. CDR1 MNHEY and CDR2 SVGAGI come from the germline V gene. CDR3 sequence (DNA): TGTGCCAGCAGTTACTCGACGTTTTCAGGGCCGGATGGCTACACCTTC. Protein product: CASSYSTFSGPDGYTF.

The CDR3 DNA is TGCGCCAGCAGCCCCCTGGCCGAGACCGGGGGTGGAGAGACCCAGTACTTC. This gives the protein CASSPLAETGGGETQYF. The V and J genes are TRBV4-3 and TRBJ2-5; D may be TRBD2 (6 bases). This CDR3 is built from 17 residues. Germline V gene data show CDR1 as LGHNA and CDR2 as YSLEER. Deletions cut 4 bases from V and 4 bases from J, with 22 bases between.

This chain joins TRBV4-3 and TRBJ1-1; D is ambiguous. This CDR3 region has 14 residues. The germline gives CDR1 LGHNA, CDR2 YSLEER. V lost 0 bases, J lost 5 bases, and 10 bases lay in between. DNA for the CDR3: TGCGCCAGCAGCCAAGATCAGGCGGAGACTGAAGCTTTCTTT. It is translated as CASSQDQAETEAFF.

This clonotype was observed once. The chain uses TRBV20-1 and TRBJ2-7; tentative D call: TRBD2 (6 bases). V lost 0 bases and J lost 5, with 11 bases in between. Germline CDR1 is DFQATT and CDR2 is SNEGSKA (reference sequence). The CDR3 loop spans 13 amino acids. CDR3 nucleotide sequence: TGCAGTGCTAGAGAGGGGGGACGGAACGAGCAGTACTTC. This gives the protein CSAREGGRNEQYF.

The rearrangement links TRBV29-1 to TRBJ2-2; 7 bases agree with TRBD1. V shed 2 bases and J 4 bases; nucleotides not matched to a gene: 4. This CDR3 spans 14 amino acids. Germline loops: CDR1 SQVTM, CDR2 ANQGSEA. CDR3 nucleotide sequence: TGCAGCGTTGAACAGGGGGTTTCCACCGGGGAGCTGTTTTTT. Translation gives CSVEQGVSTGELFF.

This clonotype was detected only once. J is TRBJ1-1 and V is TRBV19; 9 positions match TRBD1. Losses at the gene ends were 7 bases for V and 7 bases for J; bases not matched to a gene: 7. This CDR3 has 13 amino acids. The germline CDR1 and CDR2 sequences are LNHDA and SQIVND (reference sequence). The CDR3 DNA reads TGTGCCAGTATCCACCTGACAGGGGGTGAAGCTTTCTTT. As protein: CASIHLTGGEAFF.

The chain recombines TRBV5-1 with TRBJ2-7; 9 positions agree with TRBD1. Trimming removed 2 bases from V and 2 bases from J; junction bases left unmatched: 2. Germline V gives CDR1 SGHRS, CDR2 YFSETQ. This CDR3 is built from 14 residues. The CDR3 DNA reads as TGCGCCAGCAGCTTCGGGACAGGGACCTACGAGCAGTACTTC. This sequence encodes CASSFGTGTYEQYF.

This clonotype came up once. The chain combines TRBV7-2 with TRBJ2-7; the match to TRBD2 covers 10 bases. Germline V gives CDR1 SGHTA, CDR2 FQGNSA. This CDR3 is 15 amino acids long. Trimming removed 5 bases from V and 4 bases from J; junction bases left unmatched: 8. The CDR3: CASSNIGTSAYEQYF. The CDR3, as DNA: TGTGCCAGCAGCAACATAGGGACTAGCGCTTACGAGCAGTACTTC.

The V gene is TRBV4-1, the J gene TRBJ2-1, with 12 bases aligning to TRBD1. This CDR3 region has 14 residues. V trimming: 3 bases; J trimming: 8 bases; junction bases outside the gene matches: 2. CDR1 is MGHRA, CDR2 YSYEKL, per germline. The DNA of the CDR3 is TGCGCCAGCAGCCAGGGACAGGGGGCAGATGAGCAGTTCTTC. Translating gives CASSQGQGADEQFF.

The rearrangement joins TRBV29-1 to TRBJ1-1; D is perhaps TRBD1 (5 bases). The CDR3 is 13 residues long. Germline V gene lookup returns CDR1 SQVTM and CDR2 ANQGSEA. V lost 4 bases and J lost 6, with 15 bases in between. As DNA, the CDR3 is TGCAGCGTTGGACGGCCAGGGAGGGCTGAAGCTTTCTTT. Translating it yields CSVGRPGRAEAFF.

J is TRBJ2-2 and V is TRBV7-9, with a weak D call TRBD1 (5 bases). The CDR3 runs to 14 residues. V lost 4 bases and J lost 2, with 8 bases in between. The germline V gene encodes CDR1 SEHNR and CDR2 FQNEAQ (reference sequence). The CDR3 protein is CASSSDSNTGELFF. The CDR3 nucleotides are TGTGCCAGCAGCTCCGACAGCAACACCGGGGAGCTGTTTTTT.

V and J are TRBV4-3 and TRBJ2-1; TRBD2 is a possible D gene (7 bases). The CDR3 loop spans 15 amino acids. Germline assignment: CDR1 LGHNA and CDR2 YSLEER. Trimming shortened V by 1 base and J by 7 bases, and 14 bases separated the two germline ends. The DNA of the CDR3 is TGCGCCAGCAGCCAAGGAGGGGGGGCCATGAATGAGCAGTTCTTC. Protein product: CASSQGGGAMNEQFF.

This chain links TRBV13 with TRBJ2-7; 11 nucleotides agree with TRBD1. This CDR3 comprises 16 residues. J gave up 6 bases and V 5 bases, and 12 bases lay outside the gene matches. Germline V gene data show CDR1 as PRHDT and CDR2 as FYEKMQ (reference sequence). This chain's CDR3 is CASSNNPGQGVPEQYF. The CDR3 nucleotides read TGTGCCAGCAGCAACAATCCGGGACAGGGGGTTCCCGAGCAGTACTTC.

This sequence joins TRBV27 and TRBJ1-2; the D gene is possibly TRBD1 (5 bases). The CDR3 loop spans 13 amino acids. Per germline, CDR1 MNHEY and CDR2 SMNVEV (reference sequence). With 2 bases removed from V and 6 bases from J, the gap between germline ends came to 10 bases. The CDR3: CASSLAGWDGYTF. Here the CDR3 DNA reads TGTGCCAGCAGTTTAGCAGGGTGGGATGGCTACACCTTC.

The J gene is TRBJ2-4, the V gene TRBV6-5; D is possibly TRBD2 (5 bases). The CDR3 runs 13 residues. Trimming took off 6 bases at V and 7 bases at J, with 13 bases between the two ends. CDR1 is MNHEY and CDR2 is SVGAGI in the germline V gene. CDR3 residues: CASSQARGNIQYF. DNA for the CDR3: TGTGCCAGCAGCCAGGCCCGAGGGAACATTCAGTACTTC.

V and J are TRBV7-3 and TRBJ2-1, with a tentative D call TRBD2 (6 bases). Looked up from germline, CDR1 is SGHTA and CDR2 is FQGTGA. This CDR3 spans 13 amino acids. Trimming removed 8 bases from V and 7 bases from J, with 15 bases in between. For the CDR3, the DNA is TGTGCCAGCGGCGGGGCCTCTGGGAATGAGCAGTTCTTC. Translating gives CASGGASGNEQFF.

The J gene is TRBJ1-5, the V gene TRBV20-1; D remains ambiguous. V shed 0 bases and J shed 3 bases, with 9 bases lying between them. The germline V gene encodes CDR1 DFQATT and CDR2 SNEGSKA (reference sequence). The CDR3 is made up of 14 amino acids. The CDR3 nucleotides read TGCAGTGCTAGAGATGAGGTATTCAATCAGCCCCAGCATTTT. It yields the protein CSARDEVFNQPQHF.

A single count supports this clonotype. The chain employs TRBV7-9 and TRBJ1-6; D is unresolved. Germline CDR1 is SEHNR and CDR2 is FQNEAQ (reference sequence). This CDR3 comprises 13 residues. The V gene lost 8 bases and the J gene lost 10 bases, with 15 bases spanning the gap. CDR3 protein: CASDAQSGSPLHF. The CDR3 nucleotides are TGTGCCAGCGATGCCCAGAGCGGCTCACCCCTCCACTTT.

V gene TRBV20-1 combines with J gene TRBJ2-7, with 9 nucleotides matching TRBD2. Germline V gives CDR1 DFQATT, CDR2 SNEGSKA (reference sequence). Losses at the gene ends were 1 base for V and 2 bases for J; bases not matched to a gene: 0. CDR3 size: 13 residues. The CDR3 bases are TGCAGTGCTAGAGGACTAGCGGCCTACGAGCAGTACTTC. Translation: CSARGLAAYEQYF.

The chain links TRBV9 to TRBJ2-2; no clear D gene. The CDR3 is 16 residues long. Trimming removed 4 bases from V and 0 bases from J, with 13 bases in between. Germline CDR1 SGDLS, CDR2 YYNGEE. The CDR3 loop is CASSPRISANTGELFF. CDR3 sequence (DNA): TGTGCCAGCAGCCCCAGGATCAGCGCGAACACCGGGGAGCTGTTTTTT. Variable domain in full (rest from reference TRBV9 and TRBJ2-2): DSGVTQTPKHLITATGQRVTLRCSPRSGDLSVYWYQQSLDQGLQFLIQYYNGEERAKGNILERFSAQQFPDLHSELNLSSLELGDSALYFCASSPRISANTGELFFGEGSRLTVL.

The V gene is TRBV20-1, the J gene TRBJ2-1, with a possible D match to TRBD2 (5 bases). Looked up from germline, CDR1 is DFQATT and CDR2 is SNEGSKA (reference sequence). The CDR3 has 13 residues. CDR3 DNA: TGCAGCGCGCGGGCCCTAACATACAATGAGCAGTTCTTC. It encodes CSARALTYNEQFF.

The rearrangement uses TRBV20-1 and TRBJ2-7, with D possibly being TRBD2 (6 bases). Germline CDR1 is DFQATT and CDR2 is SNEGSKA (reference sequence). The length of the CDR3 is 15 residues. The germline V and J ends were trimmed by 0 bases and 0 bases, with 12 bases remaining between them. CDR3 residues: CSARDQAGISYEQYF. CDR3 DNA sequence: TGCAGTGCTAGAGATCAGGCGGGAATCTCCTACGAGCAGTACTTC.

This chain links TRBV19 with TRBJ2-5; D ambiguous. CDR1 and CDR2 from the germline V gene are LNHDA and SQIVND (reference sequence). Trimming took 3 bases from V and 5 from J, leaving 13 bases between them. This CDR3 region has 14 residues. The CDR3 sequence is CASSMGQEPETQYF. CDR3 nucleotide sequence: TGTGCCAGTAGTATGGGCCAGGAGCCGGAGACCCAGTACTTC.

The rearrangement links TRBV5-4 to TRBJ2-3, with 9 nucleotides matching TRBD2. This CDR3 region has 17 residues. Per germline, CDR1 SGHNT and CDR2 YYREEE (reference sequence). V shed 7 bases, J shed 1 base, and the junction held 13 bases outside the gene matches. DNA for the CDR3: TGTGCCAGCCGCATCACGGGTGCTAGCGGGGGCACAGATACGCAGTATTTT. Translated, it gives CASRITGASGGTDTQYF.